The 29 T cell receptor beta chains presented below share a single source sample, sequenced in a study of T cells in pancreatic ductal adenocarcinoma. No neoadjuvant therapy was given to the selected pancreatic ductal adenocarcinoma patients before their surgery. Using immunoSEQ multiplex PCR, the repertoire was profiled, and TCRdb retains in-frame clones only, with some absent. The data contain around 94,000 clones, roughly 96% of them singletons. Sequenced material: PBMCs. Receptors originate from a human donor with pancreatic ductal adenocarcinoma.

The chain joins TRBV19 to TRBJ2-3; 9 positions match TRBD2. The CDR3 length is 17 residues. Looked up from germline, CDR1 is LNHDA and CDR2 is SQIVND (reference sequence). Losses at the gene ends were 4 bases for V and 0 bases for J; bases not matched to a gene: 8. The CDR3 DNA reads TGTGCCAGTAGTACCCGTACTAGCGGGCTTAGCACAGATACGCAGTATTTT. Translated, it gives CASSTRTSGLSTDTQYF.

The rearrangement links TRBV5-1 to TRBJ2-4; 9 bases are shared with TRBD2. Per germline, CDR1 SGHRS and CDR2 YFSETQ. J lost 0 bases, V lost 5 bases, and 18 bases had no gene match. The CDR3 is 20 residues long. CDR3 sequence (DNA): TGCGCCAGCAGTTGGAGAGCGGGAGGAAACCTTAGTTTAGCCAAAAACATTCAGTACTTC. Residues: CASSWRAGGNLSLAKNIQYF.

The gene calls are TRBV27 and TRBJ2-1, with D perhaps TRBD1 (6 bases). V shed 6 bases and J shed 5 bases, with 20 bases lying between them. The CDR3 contains 16 residues. Germline V CDR1 and CDR2: MNHEY, SMNVEV (reference sequence). CDR3 DNA: TGTGCCAGCAGGGGGGCCGGCGAAGGGGTTGACAATGAGCAGTTCTTC. Its translation: CASRGAGEGVDNEQFF.

The chain joins TRBV30 to TRBJ2-5; 8 nucleotides line up with TRBD2. The junction had 4 bases not matched to a gene; V was cut back by 2 bases and J by 5 bases. The CDR3 covers 13 residues. The germline gives CDR1 GTSNPN, CDR2 SVGIG (reference sequence). The CDR3 spells CAWSSGSSETQYF. CDR3 DNA sequence: TGTGCCTGGAGTAGCGGGAGTAGCGAGACCCAGTACTTC. The full variable domain, in which reference TRBV30 and TRBJ2-5 provide the parts outside the CDR3, is SQTIHQWPATLVQPVGSPLSLECTVEGTSNPNLYWYRQAAGRGLQLLFYSVGIGQISSEVPQNLSASRPQDRQFILSSKKLLLSDSGFYLCAWSSGSSETQYFGPGTRLLVL.

The J gene is TRBJ2-5, the V gene TRBV7-2; weak D call: TRBD1 (6 bases). The germline CDR1 and CDR2 sequences are SGHTA and FQGNSA. V dropped 5 bases and J dropped 1 base, with 11 bases sitting between them. This CDR3 spans 14 amino acids. CDR3 coding DNA: TGTGCCAGCAGCCTGGACAGACTCCAAGAGACCCAGTACTTC. Protein sequence: CASSLDRLQETQYF.

The chain employs TRBV5-4 and TRBJ1-2; no clear D gene. The germline CDR1 and CDR2 sequences are SGHNT and YYREEE (reference sequence). This CDR3 has 14 residues. With 1 base removed from V and 8 bases from J, the gap between germline ends came to 15 bases. As DNA, the CDR3 is TGTGCCAGCAGCTTGACCCGGGTGGAGATGGGCTACACCTTC. The encoded protein is CASSLTRVEMGYTF.

The V call is TRBV5-1, the J call TRBJ2-5; TRBD1 matches at 9 bases. This CDR3 spans 15 amino acids. The ends lost 2 bases at V and 6 bases at J; junction bases unmatched: 8. Per the germline V gene, CDR1 is SGHRS and CDR2 is YFSETQ. The chain's CDR3 is CASSFSGQGIQTQYF. The CDR3 coding sequence is TGCGCCAGCAGCTTTTCAGGACAGGGGATCCAGACCCAGTACTTC.

This rearrangement joins TRBV6-1 to TRBJ1-4; tentative D call: TRBD1 (5 bases). V was pared by 6 bases and J by 7 bases, with 12 bases between. The CDR3 is made up of 13 amino acids. Per germline, CDR1 MNHNS and CDR2 SASEGT. The CDR3 protein is CASSEEGSEKLFF. Here the CDR3 DNA reads TGTGCCAGCAGCGAGGAGGGGTCTGAAAAACTGTTTTTT.

The chain joins TRBV28 to TRBJ1-4; D is unclear. CDR1 and CDR2 from the germline V gene are MDHEN and SYDVKM. The CDR3 sequence is 14 residues long. V was shortened by 6 bases and J by 3 bases, with 11 bases between the two germline ends. CDR3 DNA sequence: TGTGCCAGCAGAAGCGGCCCTTCTAATGAAAAACTGTTTTTT. Amino acid sequence: CASRSGPSNEKLFF.

V and J are TRBV20-1 and TRBJ2-5; perhaps TRBD2 as D (5 bases). The germline V gene encodes CDR1 DFQATT and CDR2 SNEGSKA (reference sequence). The CDR3 has 11 residues. The V end lost 8 bases, the J end lost 2 bases, and 9 bases lay between the germline ends. This CDR3 is CSCRGQETQYF. DNA of the CDR3: TGCAGTTGCCGGGGTCAAGAGACCCAGTACTTC.

This rearrangement joins TRBV5-1 to TRBJ2-7, with 8 positions matching TRBD1. Germline loops: CDR1 SGHRS, CDR2 YFSETQ. V trimming: 0 bases; J trimming: 11 bases; junction bases outside the gene matches: 13. The CDR3 totals 15 residues. The CDR3 nucleotides are TGCGCCAGCAGCTTGGTACACGGGACAGGTTCTATTAAGTACTTC. Translation gives CASSLVHGTGSIKYF.

The chain combines TRBV5-6 with TRBJ2-3; 7 nucleotides agree with TRBD2. V dropped 3 bases and J dropped 1; count of bases not matched to a gene: 2. In germline, CDR1 is SGHDT, CDR2 YYEEEE. CDR3 length equals 14 residues. CDR3 loop: CASSSGGGTDTQYF. DNA of the CDR3: TGTGCCAGCAGCTCGGGAGGCGGCACAGATACGCAGTATTTT.

This clone was picked up one time. This chain uses TRBV29-1 with TRBJ2-2; D remains unclear. Deletions cut 5 bases from V and 1 base from J, with 5 bases between. This CDR3 has 12 residues. Looked up from germline, CDR1 is SQVTM and CDR2 is ANQGSEA. For the CDR3, the DNA is TGCAGCGTTCCAGGGAACACCGGGGAGCTGTTTTTT. Translated, it gives CSVPGNTGELFF.

Written as DNA, the CDR3 is TGTGCCAGCAGCGCCGTTAGGGGCACTGAAGCTTTCTTT. It is translated as CASSAVRGTEAFF. The chain recombines TRBV14 with TRBJ1-1; D is possibly TRBD1 (5 bases). V dropped 5 bases and J dropped 4 bases, with 11 bases sitting between them. Germline lookup yields CDR1 SGHDN and CDR2 FVKESK. This CDR3 contains 13 residues. The entire variable domain, with the rest obtained from reference TRBV14 and TRBJ1-1, is as follows: EAGVTQFPSHSVIEKGQTVTLRCDPISGHDNLYWYRRVMGKEIKFLLHFVKESKQDESGMPNNRFLAERTGGTYSTLKVQPAELEDSGVYFCASSAVRGTEAFFGQGTRLTVV.

The rearrangement links TRBV19 to TRBJ2-7, with D perhaps matching TRBD1 (6 bases). Germline V gene sequence: CDR1 LNHDA, CDR2 SQIVND (reference sequence). Between the trimmed V and J ends, which lost 4 bases and 0 bases, there was a span of 10 bases. The CDR3 is 14 residues long. This CDR3 is CASSTQGSSYEQYF. The CDR3, as DNA: TGTGCCAGTAGTACACAGGGAAGCTCCTACGAGCAGTACTTC.

The genes are TRBV6-6 and TRBJ1-2; 8 bases are shared with TRBD1. CDR1 is MNHNY, CDR2 SVGAGI, per germline (reference sequence). This CDR3 contains 12 residues. J gave up 7 bases and V 5 bases, and 3 bases lay outside the gene matches. This chain's CDR3 is CASSPGGGGYTF. DNA of the CDR3: TGTGCCAGCAGTCCAGGGGGCGGTGGCTACACCTTC.

This chain joins TRBV28 and TRBJ2-3, with D uncertain. The CDR3 consists of 10 residues. Trimming removed 6 bases from V and 6 bases from J, with 4 bases in between. The V gene's germline CDR1 is MDHEN and CDR2 SYDVKM. The DNA for the CDR3 is TGTGCCAGCAGACATGATACGCAGTATTTT. It encodes CASRHDTQYF. Using reference TRBV28 and TRBJ2-3 for the parts outside the CDR3, the full variable domain is DVKVTQSSRYLVKRTGEKVFLECVQDMDHENMFWYRQDPGLGLRLIYFSYDVKMKEKGDIPEGYSVSREKKERFSLILESASTNQTSMYLCASRHDTQYFGPGTRLTVL.

A note on this clone: The junction and the germline gene differ at one end; a read error may be behind it. The J gene is TRBJ2-7, the V gene TRBV15; D may be TRBD1 (5 bases). Germline CDR1 is LNHNV and CDR2 is YYDKDF (reference sequence). The CDR3 spans 13 residues. CDR3 region: CATSREFGQGRYF. CDR3 coding DNA: TGTGCCACCAGCAGAGAATTTGGGCAGGGCAGATATTTC.

The chain recombines TRBV6-1 with TRBJ2-2, with 10 positions matching TRBD2. Germline V gene lookup returns CDR1 MNHNS and CDR2 SASEGT. The CDR3 contains 17 residues. With V trimmed by 3 bases and J by 0 bases, 4 bases remained unmatched. The CDR3 DNA follows: TGTGCCAGCAGTGATGGACTAGCGGTAGCGAACACCGGGGAGCTGTTTTTT. It specifies CASSDGLAVANTGELFF.

This clone was counted only a few times. The germline gene is not matched at one end of the junction; a read error may be the cause. The DNA for the CDR3 is TGTGCTAGCAGCCTACAGGGCACCGGGGAGCTGTTTTTT. This gives the protein CASSLQGTGELFF. This chain links TRBV7-7 with TRBJ2-2; possible D gene TRBD1, 6 bases. This CDR3 is 13 amino acids long. Germline CDR1 is SSHAT and CDR2 is FNYEAQ (reference sequence).

This clone was counted once. The chain combines TRBV5-6 with TRBJ2-7, with D perhaps TRBD1 (6 bases). Germline V gene lookup returns CDR1 SGHDT and CDR2 YYEEEE. Trimming took 1 base from V and 2 from J, leaving 10 bases between them. This CDR3 has 14 amino acids. This CDR3 reads CASSLQGNPYEQYF. CDR3 coding DNA: TGTGCCAGCAGCTTGCAGGGGAATCCCTACGAGCAGTACTTC.

CDR3 region: CATSRTANTEAFF. CDR3 sequence (DNA): TGCGCCACCTCTCGGACAGCGAACACTGAAGCTTTCTTT. The rearrangement links TRBV10-2 to TRBJ1-1; D is possibly TRBD1 (6 bases). The CDR3 sequence is 13 residues long. CDR1 is WSHSY and CDR2 is SAAADI in the germline V gene. Trimming shortened V by 10 bases and J by 1 base, and 13 bases separated the two germline ends.

This clone was seen only once. CDR3 sequence reads: CASSLDWGQISGNTIYF. The CDR3 nucleotides read TGTGCCAGCAGCTTAGATTGGGGACAGATCTCTGGAAACACCATATATTTT. The chain has TRBV7-2 and TRBJ1-3; 7 positions agree with TRBD1. The CDR3 runs 17 residues. Germline V gene lookup returns CDR1 SGHTA and CDR2 FQGNSA. Trimming took 1 base from V and 0 from J; bases not matched to a gene: 6.

The J gene is TRBJ1-4, the V gene TRBV4-3; D remains unclear. This CDR3 spans 13 amino acids. CDR1 and CDR2 from the germline V gene are LGHNA and YSLEER. V was trimmed by 0 bases and J by 10 bases, leaving 9 bases between them. CDR3: CASSQEETGKLFF. CDR3 nucleotides: TGCGCCAGCAGCCAAGAAGAGACGGGAAAACTGTTTTTT.

V gene TRBV6-1 combines with J gene TRBJ2-2, with D hard to call. In germline, CDR1 is MNHNS, CDR2 SASEGT. V shed 5 bases and J shed 3 bases, with 7 bases lying between them. The CDR3 loop spans 13 amino acids. The CDR3 reads CASSMGYTGELFF. The CDR3 DNA follows: TGTGCCAGCAGTATGGGCTACACCGGGGAGCTGTTTTTT.

V is TRBV6-6 and J is TRBJ2-3, with 13 nucleotides matching TRBD2. Unmatched junction bases numbered 4, after V lost 6 bases and J lost 4 bases. Germline-derived CDR1 and CDR2 are MNHNY and SVGAGI (reference sequence). The CDR3 is 15 amino acids. CDR3 bases: TGTGCCAGCAGCCGACTAGCGGGAGGACCAGATACGCAGTATTTT. Residues: CASSRLAGGPDTQYF.

The count of this clone is one. This chain links TRBV30 with TRBJ1-1, with D perhaps TRBD1 (6 bases). V lost 4 bases and J 8 bases, leaving 11 bases between the germline ends. From germline, CDR1 is GTSNPN and CDR2 SVGIG (reference sequence). The CDR3 is made up of 11 amino acids. CDR3 coding DNA: TGTGCCTGGATAACCACAGGGGAAGCTTTCTTT. It translates to CAWITTGEAFF.

The chain is built from TRBV30 and TRBJ2-5; 7 bases align to TRBD2. The CDR3 loop spans 14 amino acids. Germline CDR1 reads GTSNPN; CDR2 reads SVGIG (reference sequence). V was clipped by 3 bases and J by 2 bases; unmatched bases: 6. The CDR3 loop is CAWRAAGSQETQYF. The CDR3 nucleotides are TGTGCCTGGAGAGCAGCGGGGTCTCAAGAGACCCAGTACTTC. Variable domain in full (rest from reference TRBV30 and TRBJ2-5): SQTIHQWPATLVQPVGSPLSLECTVEGTSNPNLYWYRQAAGRGLQLLFYSVGIGQISSEVPQNLSASRPQDRQFILSSKKLLLSDSGFYLCAWRAAGSQETQYFGPGTRLLVL.

The V and J genes are TRBV5-1 and TRBJ2-1; 13 bases are a match to TRBD2. Germline lookup yields CDR1 SGHRS and CDR2 YFSETQ. The length of the CDR3 is 21 residues. Losses at the gene ends were 2 bases for V and 0 bases for J; bases not matched to a gene: 14. CDR3 in amino acids: CASSFTGLAGESVHSYNEQFF. The CDR3 nucleotides read TGCGCCAGCAGCTTCACCGGACTAGCGGGGGAATCTGTTCACTCCTACAATGAGCAGTTCTTC.